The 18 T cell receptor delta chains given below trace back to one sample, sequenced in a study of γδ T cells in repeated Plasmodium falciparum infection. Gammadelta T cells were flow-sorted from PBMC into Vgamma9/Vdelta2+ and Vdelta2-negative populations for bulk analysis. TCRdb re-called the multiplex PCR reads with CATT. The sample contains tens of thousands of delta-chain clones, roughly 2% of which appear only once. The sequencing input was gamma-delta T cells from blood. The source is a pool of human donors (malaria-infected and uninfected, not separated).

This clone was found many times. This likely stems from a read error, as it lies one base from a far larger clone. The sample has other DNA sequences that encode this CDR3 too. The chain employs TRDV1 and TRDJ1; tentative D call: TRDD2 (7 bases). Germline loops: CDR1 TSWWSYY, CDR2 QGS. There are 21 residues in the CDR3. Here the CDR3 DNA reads TGTGCTCTTGGGCGTCTCCTTCCTTTATTGGGGATCCCCATGTACACTGATAAACTCATCTTT. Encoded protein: CALGRLLPLLGIPMYTDKLIF.

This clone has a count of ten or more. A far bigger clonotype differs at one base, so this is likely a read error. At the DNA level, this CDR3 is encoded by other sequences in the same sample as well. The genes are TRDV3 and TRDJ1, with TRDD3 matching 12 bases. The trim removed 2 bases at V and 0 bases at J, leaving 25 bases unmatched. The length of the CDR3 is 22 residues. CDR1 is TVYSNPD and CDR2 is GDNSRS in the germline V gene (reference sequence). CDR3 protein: CAFGRRNPYWGIQTTYTDKLIF. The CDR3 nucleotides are TGTGCCTTTGGGCGGCGAAACCCGTACTGGGGGATACAAACCACGTACACCGATAAACTCATCTTT. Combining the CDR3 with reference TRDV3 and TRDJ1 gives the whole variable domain CDKVTQSSPDQTVASGSEVVLLCTYDTVYSNPDLFWYRIRPDYSFQFVFYGDNSRSEGADFTQGRFSVKHILTQKAFHLVISPVRTEDSATYYCAFGRRNPYWGIQTTYTDKLIFGKGTRVTVEP.

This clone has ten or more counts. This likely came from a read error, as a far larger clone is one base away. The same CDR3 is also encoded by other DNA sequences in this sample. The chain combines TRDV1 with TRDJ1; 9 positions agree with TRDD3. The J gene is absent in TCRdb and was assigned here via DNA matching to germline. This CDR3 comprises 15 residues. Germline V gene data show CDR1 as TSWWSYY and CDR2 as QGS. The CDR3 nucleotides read TGCGCTCTTGGGGAGGTACTGGGGGACACTGATAAACTCATCTTT. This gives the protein CALGEVLGDTDKLIF.

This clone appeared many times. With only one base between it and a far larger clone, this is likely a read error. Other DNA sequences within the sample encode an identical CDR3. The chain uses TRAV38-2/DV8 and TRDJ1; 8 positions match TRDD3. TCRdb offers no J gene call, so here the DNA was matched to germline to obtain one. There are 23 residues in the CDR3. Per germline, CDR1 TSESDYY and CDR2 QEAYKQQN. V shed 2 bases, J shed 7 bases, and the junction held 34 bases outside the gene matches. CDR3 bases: TGTGCTTATAGGAGTATAGAGCTATTCCCCCTATTACTGGGGGCCAAACCTGGAGGTAAACTCATCTTT. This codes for CAYRSIELFPLLLGAKPGGKLIF.

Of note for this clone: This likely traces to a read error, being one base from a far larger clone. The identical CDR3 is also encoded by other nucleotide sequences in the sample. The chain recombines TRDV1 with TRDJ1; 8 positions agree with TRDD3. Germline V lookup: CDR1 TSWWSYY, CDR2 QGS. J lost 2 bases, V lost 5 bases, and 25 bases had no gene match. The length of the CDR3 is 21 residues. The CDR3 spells CALGKVLLWWGIPFYTDKLIF. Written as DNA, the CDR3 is TGTGCTCTTGGGAAGGTTCTACTTTGGTGGGGGATCCCTTTCTATACCGATAAACTCATCTTT.

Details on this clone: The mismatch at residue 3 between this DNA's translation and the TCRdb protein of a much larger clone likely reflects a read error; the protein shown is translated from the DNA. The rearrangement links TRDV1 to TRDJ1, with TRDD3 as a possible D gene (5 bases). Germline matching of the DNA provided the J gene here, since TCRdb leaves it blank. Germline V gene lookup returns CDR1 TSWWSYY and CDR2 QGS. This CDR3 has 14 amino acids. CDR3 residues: CAHGDPSGGIRLIF. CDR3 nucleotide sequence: TGTGCTCATGGGGACCCTAGTGGCGGAATTAGACTCATCTTT.

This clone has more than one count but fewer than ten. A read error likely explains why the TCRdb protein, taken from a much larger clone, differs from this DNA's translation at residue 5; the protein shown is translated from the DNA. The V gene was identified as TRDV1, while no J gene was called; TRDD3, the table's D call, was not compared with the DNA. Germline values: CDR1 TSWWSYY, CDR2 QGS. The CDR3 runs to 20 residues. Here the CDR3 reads CALGGPLGSGGYAYRMVFIF. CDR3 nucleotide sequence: TGTGCTCTTGGGGGACCTCTGGGCTCCGGGGGATACGCGTATCGGATGGTTTTCATCTTT.

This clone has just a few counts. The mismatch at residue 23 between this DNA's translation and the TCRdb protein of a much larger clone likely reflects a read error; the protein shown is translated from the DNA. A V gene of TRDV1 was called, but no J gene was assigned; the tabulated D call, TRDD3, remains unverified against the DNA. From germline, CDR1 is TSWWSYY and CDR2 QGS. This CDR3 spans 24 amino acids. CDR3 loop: CALGERDFLRLGDTPGGIADKLTF. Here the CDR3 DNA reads TGTGCTCTTGGGGAACGTGACTTCCTACGCCTGGGGGATACGCCCGGGGGGATAGCCGATAAACTCACCTTT.

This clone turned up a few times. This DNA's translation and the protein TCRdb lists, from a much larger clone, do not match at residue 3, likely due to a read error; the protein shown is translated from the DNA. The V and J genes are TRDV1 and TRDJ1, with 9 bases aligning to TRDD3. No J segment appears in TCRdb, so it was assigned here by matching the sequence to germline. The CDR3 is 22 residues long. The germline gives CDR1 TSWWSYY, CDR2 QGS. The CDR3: CAFGENQFKYWGTPLYTDKLIF. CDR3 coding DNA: TGTGCTTTTGGGGAAAACCAATTCAAGTACTGGGGGACACCTCTGTACACCGATAAACTCATCTTT.

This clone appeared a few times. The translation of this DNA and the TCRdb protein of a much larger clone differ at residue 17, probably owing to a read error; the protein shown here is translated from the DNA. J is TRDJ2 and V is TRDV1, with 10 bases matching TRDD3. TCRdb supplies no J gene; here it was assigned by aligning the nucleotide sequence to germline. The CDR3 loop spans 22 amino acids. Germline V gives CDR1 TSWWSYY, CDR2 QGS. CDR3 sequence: CALGEGRLPWGDTHSLAAQLFF. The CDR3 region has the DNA TGTGCTCTTGGGGAAGGGCGACTCCCTTGGGGGGATACGCATTCTTTGGCAGCACAACTCTTCTTT.

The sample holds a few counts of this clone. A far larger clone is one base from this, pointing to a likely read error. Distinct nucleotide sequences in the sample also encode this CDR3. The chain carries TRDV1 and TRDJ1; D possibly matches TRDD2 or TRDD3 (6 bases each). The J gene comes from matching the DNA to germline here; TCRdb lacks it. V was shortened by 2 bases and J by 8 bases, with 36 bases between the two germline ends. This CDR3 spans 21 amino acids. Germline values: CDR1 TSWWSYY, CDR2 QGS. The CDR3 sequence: CALGEKVPYFLLGPSGDKLIF. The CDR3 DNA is TGTGCTCTTGGGGAAAAAGTCCCCTACTTCCTTCTTGGACCCTCGGGGGACAAACTCATCTTT.

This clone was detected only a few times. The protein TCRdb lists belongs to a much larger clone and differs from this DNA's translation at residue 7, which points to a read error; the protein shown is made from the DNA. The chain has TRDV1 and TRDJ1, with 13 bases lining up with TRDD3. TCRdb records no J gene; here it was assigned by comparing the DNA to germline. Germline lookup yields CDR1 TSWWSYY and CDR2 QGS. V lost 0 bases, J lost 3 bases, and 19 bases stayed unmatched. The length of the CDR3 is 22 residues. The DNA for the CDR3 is TGTGCTCTTGGGGAACTGTCCCTACTCCAATCTACTGGGGGATACGCACCCGATAAACTCATCTTT. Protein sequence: CALGELSLLQSTGGYAPDKLIF.

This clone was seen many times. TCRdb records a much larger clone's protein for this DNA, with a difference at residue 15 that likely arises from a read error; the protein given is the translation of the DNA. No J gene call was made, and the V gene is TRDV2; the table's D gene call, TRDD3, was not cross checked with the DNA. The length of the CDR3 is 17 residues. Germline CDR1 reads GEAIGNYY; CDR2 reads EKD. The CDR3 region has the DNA TGTGCCTGTGACTCCTTACTGGGGGATAAGAACACCGATAAACCCATCTTT. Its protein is CACDSLLGDKNTDKPIF.

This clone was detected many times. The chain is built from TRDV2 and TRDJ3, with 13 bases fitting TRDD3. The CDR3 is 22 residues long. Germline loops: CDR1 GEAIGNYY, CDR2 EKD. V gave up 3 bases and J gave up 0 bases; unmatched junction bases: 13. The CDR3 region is CACDGVLGDTLSGSWDTRQMFF. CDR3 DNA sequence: TGTGCCTGTGACGGTGTACTGGGGGATACGCTCTCTGGCTCCTGGGACACCCGACAGATGTTTTTC.

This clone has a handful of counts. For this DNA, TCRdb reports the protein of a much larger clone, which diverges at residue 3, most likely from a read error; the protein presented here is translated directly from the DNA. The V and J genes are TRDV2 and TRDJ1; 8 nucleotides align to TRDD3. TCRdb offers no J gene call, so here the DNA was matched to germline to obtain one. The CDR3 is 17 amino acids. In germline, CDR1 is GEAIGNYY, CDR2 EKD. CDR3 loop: CARDAVGDGGYTDKLIF. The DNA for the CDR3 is TGTGCCCGTGACGCGGTGGGGGATGGGGGCTACACCGATAAACTCATCTTT.

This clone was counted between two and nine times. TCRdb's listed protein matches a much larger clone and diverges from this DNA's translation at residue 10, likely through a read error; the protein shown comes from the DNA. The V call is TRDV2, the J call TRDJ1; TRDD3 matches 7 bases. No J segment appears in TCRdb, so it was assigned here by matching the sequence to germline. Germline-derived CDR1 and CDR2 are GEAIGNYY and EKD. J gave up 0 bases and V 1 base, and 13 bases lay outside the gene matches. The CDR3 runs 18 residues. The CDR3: CACDTITLGMRYTDKLIF. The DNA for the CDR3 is TGTGCCTGTGACACAATTACACTGGGGATGCGGTACACCGATAAACTCATCTTT.

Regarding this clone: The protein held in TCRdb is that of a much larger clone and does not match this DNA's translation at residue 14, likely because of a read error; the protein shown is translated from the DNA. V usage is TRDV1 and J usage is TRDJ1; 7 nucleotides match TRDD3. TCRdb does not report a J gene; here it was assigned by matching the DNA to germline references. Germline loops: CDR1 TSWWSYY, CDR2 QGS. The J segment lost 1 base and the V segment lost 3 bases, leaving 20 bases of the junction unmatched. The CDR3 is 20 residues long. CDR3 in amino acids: CALGERLPYWGPYSTDKLIF. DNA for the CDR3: TGTGCTCTTGGGGAGCGGCTCCCGTACTGGGGACCTTACAGCACCGATAAACTCATCTTT.

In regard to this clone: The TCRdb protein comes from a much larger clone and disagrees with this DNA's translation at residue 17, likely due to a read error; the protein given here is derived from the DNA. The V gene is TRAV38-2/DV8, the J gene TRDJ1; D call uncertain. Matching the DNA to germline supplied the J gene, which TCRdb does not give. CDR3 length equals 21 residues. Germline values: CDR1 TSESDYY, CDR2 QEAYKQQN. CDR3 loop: CAYRSSALCLCTSSYTEKLIF. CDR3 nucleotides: TGTGCTTATAGGAGCTCCGCTTTATGCCTCTGTACATCCAGCTACACCGAGAAACTCATCTTT.